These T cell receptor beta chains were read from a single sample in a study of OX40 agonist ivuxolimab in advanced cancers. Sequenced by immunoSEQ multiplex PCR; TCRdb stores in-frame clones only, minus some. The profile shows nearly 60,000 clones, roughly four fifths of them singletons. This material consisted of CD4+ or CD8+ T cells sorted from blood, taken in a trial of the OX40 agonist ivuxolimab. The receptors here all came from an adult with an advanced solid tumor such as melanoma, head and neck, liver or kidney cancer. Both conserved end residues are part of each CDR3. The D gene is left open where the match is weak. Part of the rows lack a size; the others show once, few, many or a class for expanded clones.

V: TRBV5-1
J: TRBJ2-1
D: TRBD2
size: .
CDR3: CASSLAGTSGGPSSYNEQFF
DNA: TGCGCCAGCAGCTTGGCCGGTACTAGCGGGGGGCCCTCCTCCTACAATGAGCAGTTCTTC

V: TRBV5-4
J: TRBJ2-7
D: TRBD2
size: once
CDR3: CASSLSGGAWEQYF
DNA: TGTGCCAGCAGCTTGAGCGGGGGGGCCTGGGAGCAGTACTTC

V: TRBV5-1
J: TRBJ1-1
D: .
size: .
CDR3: CASSLVMGSGTEAFF
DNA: TGCGCCAGCAGCTTGGTCATGGGGTCGGGCACTGAAGCTTTCTTT

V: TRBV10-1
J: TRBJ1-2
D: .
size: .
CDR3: CASSESAGAGYGYTF
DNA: TGCGCCAGCAGTGAGAGCGCCGGGGCGGGCTATGGCTACACCTTC

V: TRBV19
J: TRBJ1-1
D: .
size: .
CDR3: CASSRRGDTEAFF
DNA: TGTGCCAGTAGTCGCCGGGGGGACACTGAAGCTTTCTTT

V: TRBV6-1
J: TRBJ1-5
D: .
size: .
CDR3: CASRGTYIEPQHF
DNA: TGTGCCAGCAGGGGGACGTATATTGAGCCCCAGCATTTT

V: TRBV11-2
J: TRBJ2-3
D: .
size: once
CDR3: CASSPHPSTDTQYF
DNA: TGTGCCAGCAGCCCCCACCCTAGCACAGATACGCAGTATTTT

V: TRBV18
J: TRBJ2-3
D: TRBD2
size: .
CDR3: CASSPLTSGGARLNSDTQYF
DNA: TGTGCCAGCTCACCCTTGACTAGCGGGGGGGCCCGCCTAAACTCAGATACGCAGTATTTT

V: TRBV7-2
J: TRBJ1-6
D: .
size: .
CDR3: CASSQHGSSVHNSPLHF
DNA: TGTGCCAGCAGCCAACACGGATCCTCCGTGCATAATTCACCCCTCCACTTT

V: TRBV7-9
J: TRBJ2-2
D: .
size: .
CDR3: CASSFLEGATGELFF
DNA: TGTGCCAGCAGCTTTTTGGAGGGGGCTACCGGGGAGCTGTTTTTT

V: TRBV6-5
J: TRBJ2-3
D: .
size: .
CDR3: CASGLQGPTDTQYF
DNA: TGTGCCAGCGGACTACAGGGGCCGACAGATACGCAGTATTTT

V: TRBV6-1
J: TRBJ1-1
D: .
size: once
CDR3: CASSGTSGTEAFF
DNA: TGTGCCAGCAGCGGGACCTCGGGGACTGAAGCTTTCTTT

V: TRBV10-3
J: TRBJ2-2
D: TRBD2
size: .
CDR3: CAISEFAGGTGELFF
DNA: TGTGCCATCAGTGAATTTGCGGGGGGAACCGGGGAGCTGTTTTTT

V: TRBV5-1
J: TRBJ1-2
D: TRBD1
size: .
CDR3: CASSLGQGDGYTF
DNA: TGCGCCAGCAGCTTAGGACAGGGGGATGGCTACACCTTC

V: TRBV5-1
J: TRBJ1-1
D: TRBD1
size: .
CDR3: CASSLRAGQGNTEAFF
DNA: TGCGCCAGCAGCTTAAGAGCGGGACAGGGGAACACTGAAGCTTTCTTT

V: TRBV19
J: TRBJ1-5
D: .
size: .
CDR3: CASSHIDPSQPQHF
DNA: TGTGCCAGTAGCCATATTGACCCCTCTCAGCCCCAGCATTTT

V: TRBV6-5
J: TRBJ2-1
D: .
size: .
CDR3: CASSYAQGPAYNEQFF
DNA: TGTGCCAGCAGTTACGCCCAGGGTCCGGCCTACAATGAGCAGTTCTTC

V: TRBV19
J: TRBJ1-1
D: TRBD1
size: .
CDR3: CASSPGGGMNTEAFF
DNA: TGTGCCAGTAGCCCAGGGGGGGGGATGAACACTGAAGCTTTCTTT

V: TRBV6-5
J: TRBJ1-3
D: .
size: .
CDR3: CASSPRGGNTIYF
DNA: TGTGCCAGCAGTCCCCGGGGGGGAAACACCATATATTTT

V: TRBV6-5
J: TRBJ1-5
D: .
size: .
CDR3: CASRANSNQPQHF
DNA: TGTGCCAGCAGGGCAAATAGCAATCAGCCCCAGCATTTT